This is a list of T cell receptor beta chains from one sample in a study of T cell changes during pregnancy in multiple sclerosis. Only in-frame clones appear in the TCRdb table, and some are missing; sequencing was by immunoSEQ multiplex PCR. The data show about 92,000 clones, with 85% to 95% seen just once and roughly 2.7% held by the top ten. The starting material was peripheral blood, obtained in the first trimester of pregnancy. The source of these receptors is a female donor with multiple sclerosis, enrolled in a pregnancy study. Both conserved end residues are part of each CDR3. Each record gives: V gene, J gene, D gene, clone size, CDR3 protein, CDR3 DNA. A D gene is named only where the DNA matches it firmly. Size is omitted from some rows. Given values are once, few, many or a class for expanded clones.

V gene: TRBV7-9
J gene: TRBJ2-3
D gene: .
clone size: .
CDR3 protein: CASTRDTLTDTQYF
CDR3 DNA: TGTGCCAGCACCCGGGACACCCTCACAGATACGCAGTATTTT

V gene: TRBV12-2
J gene: TRBJ2-1
D gene: .
clone size: .
CDR3 protein: CASRRNEQFF
CDR3 DNA: TGTGCAAGTCGCCGCAATGAGCAGTTCTTC

V gene: TRBV28
J gene: TRBJ2-5
D gene: TRBD2
clone size: .
CDR3 protein: CASSPSPGREEQETQYF
CDR3 DNA: TGTGCCAGCAGTCCCAGCCCTGGGCGGGAGGAACAAGAGACCCAGTACTTC

V gene: TRBV9
J gene: TRBJ1-1
D gene: .
clone size: .
CDR3 protein: CASSVVSGGYTEAFF
CDR3 DNA: TGTGCCAGCAGCGTAGTGTCGGGGGGATACACTGAAGCTTTCTTT

V gene: TRBV28
J gene: TRBJ2-1
D gene: TRBD2
clone size: .
CDR3 protein: CASSPRLAGDNEQFF
CDR3 DNA: TGTGCCAGCAGTCCGAGACTAGCGGGAGACAATGAGCAGTTCTTC

V gene: TRBV5-1
J gene: TRBJ1-1
D gene: TRBD1
clone size: .
CDR3 protein: CASTGQGMNTEAFF
CDR3 DNA: TGCGCCAGCACCGGACAGGGAATGAACACTGAAGCTTTCTTT

V gene: TRBV19
J gene: TRBJ2-5
D gene: TRBD1
clone size: once
CDR3 protein: CATRTGSSETQYF
CDR3 DNA: TGTGCCACGAGGACAGGGTCTTCGGAGACCCAGTACTTC

V gene: TRBV18
J gene: TRBJ2-5
D gene: TRBD2
clone size: .
CDR3 protein: CASSPLGSSGTPKTQYF
CDR3 DNA: TGTGCCAGCTCACCACTTGGGTCTAGCGGGACCCCGAAGACCCAGTACTTC

V gene: TRBV5-1
J gene: TRBJ2-5
D gene: TRBD1
clone size: .
CDR3 protein: CASSSSSGTGGWGETQYF
CDR3 DNA: TGCGCCAGCAGCAGTAGCTCCGGGACAGGGGGCTGGGGTGAGACCCAGTACTTC

V gene: TRBV21-1
J gene: TRBJ2-1
D gene: .
clone size: .
CDR3 protein: CASSPPTGYNEQFF
CDR3 DNA: TGTGCCAGCAGCCCCCCGACAGGTTACAATGAGCAGTTCTTC

V gene: TRBV5-8
J gene: TRBJ1-1
D gene: .
clone size: .
CDR3 protein: CASSQTLRLPGTEAFF
CDR3 DNA: TGTGCCAGCAGCCAGACCCTCCGGCTTCCAGGGACTGAAGCTTTCTTT

V gene: TRBV5-4
J gene: TRBJ1-4
D gene: .
clone size: .
CDR3 protein: CASSALGDEKLFF
CDR3 DNA: TGTGCCAGCAGCGCGCTCGGGGATGAAAAACTGTTTTTT

V gene: TRBV6-1
J gene: TRBJ1-2
D gene: .
clone size: .
CDR3 protein: CASSDRGVGYGYTF
CDR3 DNA: TGTGCCAGCAGTGACAGGGGCGTAGGTTATGGCTACACCTTC

V gene: TRBV5-4
J gene: TRBJ1-2
D gene: TRBD1
clone size: .
CDR3 protein: CASSAQGASYTF
CDR3 DNA: TGTGCCAGCAGCGCGCAGGGGGCTAGCTACACCTTC

V gene: TRBV15
J gene: TRBJ2-7
D gene: .
clone size: .
CDR3 protein: CATSRDPRGTYEQYF
CDR3 DNA: TGTGCCACCAGCAGAGATCCCAGGGGGACTTACGAGCAGTACTTC

V gene: TRBV5-1
J gene: TRBJ2-5
D gene: .
clone size: .
CDR3 protein: CASTTGAGETQYF
CDR3 DNA: TGCGCCAGCACCACTGGTGCCGGGGAGACCCAGTACTTC

V gene: TRBV14
J gene: TRBJ1-3
D gene: .
clone size: .
CDR3 protein: CASSQVLGPGNTIYF
CDR3 DNA: TGTGCCAGCAGCCAAGTATTGGGGCCTGGAAACACCATATATTTT

V gene: TRBV5-4
J gene: TRBJ2-2
D gene: .
clone size: .
CDR3 protein: CASSQRSWPNTGELFF
CDR3 DNA: TGTGCCAGCAGCCAGCGGTCCTGGCCGAACACCGGGGAGCTGTTTTTT

V gene: TRBV30
J gene: TRBJ2-7
D gene: TRBD2
clone size: .
CDR3 protein: CAWSIGTSVTYEQYF
CDR3 DNA: TGTGCCTGGAGTATTGGGACTAGCGTTACCTACGAGCAGTACTTC

V gene: TRBV29-1
J gene: TRBJ1-4
D gene: .
clone size: once
CDR3 protein: CSATTGSVEKLFF
CDR3 DNA: TGCAGCGCCACGACAGGATCGGTTGAAAAACTGTTTTTT

V gene: TRBV6-5
J gene: TRBJ2-7
D gene: .
clone size: .
CDR3 protein: CASSRDWSSYEQYF
CDR3 DNA: TGTGCCAGCAGTCGGGACTGGAGCTCCTACGAGCAGTACTTC

V gene: TRBV29-1
J gene: TRBJ2-2
D gene: .
clone size: .
CDR3 protein: CSVEAKGHGVDVGELFF
CDR3 DNA: TGCAGCGTTGAAGCCAAGGGACACGGTGTCGACGTCGGGGAGCTGTTTTTT

V gene: TRBV9
J gene: TRBJ1-5
D gene: .
clone size: many
CDR3 protein: CASSASWGERPQHF
CDR3 DNA: TGTGCCAGCAGCGCCTCCTGGGGGGAAAGGCCCCAGCATTTT

V gene: TRBV14
J gene: TRBJ2-7
D gene: .
clone size: once
CDR3 protein: CASSQDDTAYSYEQYF
CDR3 DNA: TGTGCCAGCAGCCAAGATGATACAGCTTACTCCTACGAGCAGTACTTC

V gene: TRBV7-8
J gene: TRBJ2-6
D gene: .
clone size: .
CDR3 protein: CASSLVDTPSGANVLTF
CDR3 DNA: TGTGCCAGCAGCTTAGTTGATACTCCCTCTGGGGCCAACGTCCTGACTTTC

V gene: TRBV6-6
J gene: TRBJ1-1
D gene: .
clone size: .
CDR3 protein: CASSYSGRGGNTEAFF
CDR3 DNA: TGTGCCAGCAGTTACTCCGGCAGGGGCGGGAACACTGAAGCTTTCTTT

V gene: TRBV5-4
J gene: TRBJ2-1
D gene: TRBD2
clone size: .
CDR3 protein: CASSPEIAGGQNEQFF
CDR3 DNA: TGTGCCAGCAGCCCAGAAATAGCGGGAGGACAAAATGAGCAGTTCTTC

V gene: TRBV15
J gene: TRBJ1-5
D gene: .
clone size: .
CDR3 protein: CATSRDGRREEPQHF
CDR3 DNA: TGTGCCACCAGCAGAGATGGGAGACGAGAGGAGCCCCAGCATTTT

V gene: TRBV11-3
J gene: TRBJ2-2
D gene: .
clone size: .
CDR3 protein: CASSPGWGEDTGELFF
CDR3 DNA: TGTGCCAGCAGCCCCGGTTGGGGGGAGGACACCGGGGAGCTGTTTTTT

V gene: TRBV9
J gene: TRBJ2-7
D gene: TRBD2
clone size: .
CDR3 protein: CASSSSGSISYEQYF
CDR3 DNA: TGTGCCAGCAGCTCGAGCGGGAGCATCTCCTACGAGCAGTACTTC

V gene: TRBV4-3
J gene: TRBJ2-3
D gene: .
clone size: .
CDR3 protein: CASSQVRGRSDTQYF
CDR3 DNA: TGCGCCAGCAGCCAAGTGCGGGGGCGTTCAGATACGCAGTATTTT

V gene: TRBV5-4
J gene: TRBJ2-1
D gene: TRBD2
clone size: .
CDR3 protein: CASSNNRLAGGVNEQFF
CDR3 DNA: TGTGCCAGCAGCAATAACCGACTAGCGGGAGGGGTGAATGAGCAGTTCTTC

V gene: TRBV5-4
J gene: TRBJ2-1
D gene: TRBD2
clone size: .
CDR3 protein: CASSVRTSGMGNEQFF
CDR3 DNA: TGTGCCAGCAGCGTAAGGACTAGCGGGATGGGCAATGAGCAGTTCTTC

V gene: TRBV28
J gene: TRBJ2-1
D gene: .
clone size: .
CDR3 protein: CASRERGGRNNEQFF
CDR3 DNA: TGTGCCAGCAGGGAAAGGGGGGGACGGAACAATGAGCAGTTCTTC

V gene: TRBV2
J gene: TRBJ2-2
D gene: .
clone size: .
CDR3 protein: CASSTRTGTGELFF
CDR3 DNA: TGTGCCAGCAGCACCCGGACTGGGACCGGGGAGCTGTTTTTT

V gene: TRBV15
J gene: TRBJ1-5
D gene: TRBD1
clone size: .
CDR3 protein: CATSRDRGQPNQPQHF
CDR3 DNA: TGTGCCACCAGCAGAGATCGGGGACAGCCGAATCAGCCCCAGCATTTT

V gene: TRBV2
J gene: TRBJ2-2
D gene: .
clone size: .
CDR3 protein: CASPSFTGELFF
CDR3 DNA: TGTGCCAGCCCTTCCTTTACCGGGGAGCTGTTTTTT

V gene: TRBV27
J gene: TRBJ2-7
D gene: TRBD2
clone size: .
CDR3 protein: CASSPGGWEQYF
CDR3 DNA: TGTGCCAGCTCGCCCGGGGGGTGGGAGCAGTACTTC

V gene: TRBV7-2
J gene: TRBJ2-2
D gene: .
clone size: .
CDR3 protein: CASIRTLPTLSTGELFF
CDR3 DNA: TGTGCCAGCATCCGGACACTCCCAACATTATCCACCGGGGAGCTGTTTTTT

V gene: TRBV19
J gene: TRBJ2-7
D gene: .
clone size: .
CDR3 protein: CASSIGAGEAYEQYF
CDR3 DNA: TGTGCCAGTAGTATAGGGGCCGGGGAGGCCTACGAGCAGTACTTC

V gene: TRBV13
J gene: TRBJ2-7
D gene: .
clone size: .
CDR3 protein: CASSSPDRSYEQYF
CDR3 DNA: TGTGCCAGCAGCTCCCCCGACAGATCCTACGAGCAGTACTTC

V gene: TRBV28
J gene: TRBJ2-1
D gene: .
clone size: .
CDR3 protein: CASWRERSPLPNNEQFF
CDR3 DNA: TGTGCCAGTTGGAGGGAGCGAAGTCCCCTACCTAACAATGAGCAGTTCTTC

V gene: TRBV5-1
J gene: TRBJ1-5
D gene: .
clone size: .
CDR3 protein: CASSPGEGNQPQHF
CDR3 DNA: TGCGCCAGCAGTCCGGGTGAGGGCAATCAGCCCCAGCATTTT

V gene: TRBV19
J gene: TRBJ2-1
D gene: TRBD2
clone size: .
CDR3 protein: CASRPAGAMGGNEQFF
CDR3 DNA: TGTGCCAGCAGACCAGCGGGAGCCATGGGGGGCAATGAGCAGTTCTTC

V gene: TRBV5-1
J gene: TRBJ2-7
D gene: TRBD2
clone size: .
CDR3 protein: CASSLDSGRVYEQYF
CDR3 DNA: TGCGCCAGCAGCTTGGACAGCGGGAGAGTGTACGAGCAGTACTTC

V gene: TRBV5-6
J gene: TRBJ2-2
D gene: TRBD2
clone size: .
CDR3 protein: CASSLPKLAGNTGELFF
CDR3 DNA: TGTGCCAGCAGCCTGCCTAAACTAGCGGGTAACACCGGGGAGCTGTTTTTT

V gene: TRBV5-1
J gene: TRBJ2-3
D gene: TRBD2
clone size: .
CDR3 protein: CASIYLPAGGAGDTQYF
CDR3 DNA: TGCGCCAGCATTTACCTGCCCGCCGGGGGGGCAGGAGATACGCAGTATTTT

V gene: TRBV7-2
J gene: TRBJ2-1
D gene: TRBD2
clone size: .
CDR3 protein: CASSLYPIAGGYNEQFF
CDR3 DNA: TGTGCCAGCAGCTTATACCCTATAGCGGGAGGCTACAATGAGCAGTTCTTC

V gene: TRBV28
J gene: TRBJ2-5
D gene: TRBD2
clone size: .
CDR3 protein: CASSEISSKRTSVRETQYF
CDR3 DNA: TGTGCCAGCAGCGAAATCAGCTCGAAACGGACTAGCGTTCGAGAGACCCAGTACTTC